These 2 T cell receptor beta chains were sequenced from one sample in a study of vaccination effects on CD4 cells after COVID-19. The repertoire was sequenced with immunoSEQ multiplex PCR; TCRdb's copy has only in-frame clones and lacks some. The sample lists about 38,000 clones, around 76% occurring once. Following culture for approximately ten days, CD4+ T cells were isolated. These receptors' targets are unknown. The starting material was CD4+ T cells from PBMCs cultured without peptide, obtained before COVID-19 vaccination. The origin of the receptors is a human donor who received a COVID-19 vaccine.

J is TRBJ1-2 and V is TRBV6-5, with a weak D call TRBD1 (5 bases). With 5 bases removed from V and 4 bases from J, the gap between germline ends came to 17 bases. Germline values: CDR1 MNHEY, CDR2 SVGAGI. The CDR3 covers 15 residues. The CDR3 protein is CASSKPGLGIYGYTF. The CDR3 DNA is TGTGCCAGCAGTAAGCCGGGACTGGGGATCTATGGCTACACCTTC.

The gene calls are TRBV4-1 and TRBJ2-5, with D perhaps being TRBD1 or TRBD2 (6 bases each). The CDR3 is 17 residues long. Germline V lookup: CDR1 MGHRA, CDR2 YSYEKL. V was trimmed by 1 base and J by 2 bases, leaving 17 bases between them. CDR3: CASSQVLTRGRQETQYF. The CDR3 coding sequence is TGCGCCAGCAGCCAAGTATTGACCCGGGGGCGACAAGAGACCCAGTACTTC.